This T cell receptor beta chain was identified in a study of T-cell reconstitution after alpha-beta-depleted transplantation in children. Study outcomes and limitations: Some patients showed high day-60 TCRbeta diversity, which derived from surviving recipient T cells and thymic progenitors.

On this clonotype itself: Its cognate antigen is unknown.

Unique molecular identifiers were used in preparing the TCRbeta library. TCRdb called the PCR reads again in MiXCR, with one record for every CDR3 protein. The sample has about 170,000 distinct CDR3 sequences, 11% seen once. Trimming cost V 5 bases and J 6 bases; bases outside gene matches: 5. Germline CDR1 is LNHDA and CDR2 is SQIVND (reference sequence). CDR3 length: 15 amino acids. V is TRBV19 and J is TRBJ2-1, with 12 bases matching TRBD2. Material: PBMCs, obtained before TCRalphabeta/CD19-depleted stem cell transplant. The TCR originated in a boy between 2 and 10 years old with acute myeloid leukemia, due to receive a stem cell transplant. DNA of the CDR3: TGTGCCAGTAGTTCAGGACTAGCGGGGATCAATGAGCAGTTCTTC. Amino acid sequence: CASSSGLAGINEQFF.